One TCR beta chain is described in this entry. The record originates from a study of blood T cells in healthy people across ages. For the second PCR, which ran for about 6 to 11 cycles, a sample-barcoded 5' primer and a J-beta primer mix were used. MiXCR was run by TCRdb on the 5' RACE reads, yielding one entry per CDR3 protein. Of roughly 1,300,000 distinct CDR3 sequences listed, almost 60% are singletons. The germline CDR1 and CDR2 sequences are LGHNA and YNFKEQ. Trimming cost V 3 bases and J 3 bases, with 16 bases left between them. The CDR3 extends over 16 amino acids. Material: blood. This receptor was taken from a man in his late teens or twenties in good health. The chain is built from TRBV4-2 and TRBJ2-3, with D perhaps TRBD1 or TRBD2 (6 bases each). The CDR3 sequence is CASSHPRGVGTDTQYF. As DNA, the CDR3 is TGTGCCAGCAGCCACCCGAGGGGGGTCGGGACAGATACGCAGTATTTT.